This paragraph reports one T cell receptor beta chain. Antigen: not known. The study profiled TCR beta VDJ and CDR3 using genomic DNA as template. TCRdb used MiXCR to reprocess the reads, holding one entry per CDR3 protein. The sample contains roughly 130,000 distinct CDR3 sequences, around 48% of which appear only once. The data belong to a study of CD8+CD57+ T cells in acquired aplastic anemia. Study background: The sorted CD4+ and CD8+ cells yielded an average around 3 ug of DNA.

Whole-study results and caveats: Levels of CD8+ Simpson's diversity were not significantly distinct in patients versus controls. Overlap between patients and controls comprised twenty-nine CD8+ CDR3 sequences.

The sample comprised sorted CD4+, CD8+, or CD8+CD57+ T cells (not recorded which) from PBMCs. This TCR was sampled from a human donor in good health, serving as a control.

The CDR3 DNA sequence: TGCAGTGCCCTAGAAGGCAGGGACTATGGCTACACCTTC. It is translated as CSALEGRDYGYTF. This sequence joins TRBV20-1 and TRBJ1-2; TRBD1 might be the D (5 bases). Germline loops: CDR1 DFQATT, CDR2 SNEGSKA (reference sequence). Trimming took 6 bases from V and 3 from J, leaving 14 bases between them. The CDR3 length is 13 residues.